This T cell receptor beta chain was obtained from a study of spatial heterogeneity in lung cancer. In its sample, this clonotype is large (0.1 to 1%). Its antigen remains unknown. A library prepared for alpha chains yielded this beta chain as an off-target read; its size is of little meaning. Single TCR cDNA molecules each had their own unique molecular identifier. TCRdb analysed the 5' RACE reads with MiXCR anew, one entry per CDR3 protein. The table records fewer than 500 distinct CDR3 sequences, approximately 40% of them present only once. Findings of the study overall: Compared with follow-up, resection was when ubiquitous expanded tumor TCRs appeared in blood more.

V was trimmed by 9 bases and J by 0 bases, leaving 12 bases between them. The germline gives CDR1 SNHLY, CDR2 FYNNEI. CDR3 length: 13 residues. Time point specified: sample taken at primary tumor resection. Whole RNA from tumor, nontumor lung or frozen PBMC was sequenced unsorted. Samples were donated by 72 untreated early-stage non-small cell lung cancer patients. The specimen was PBMCs, collected at surgery. The rearrangement links TRBV2 to TRBJ2-7; D possibly matches TRBD1 or TRBD2 (5 bases each). This TCR derives from a male donor with early-stage non-small cell lung cancer. The CDR3 nucleotides are TGTGCCAGACGGGACGGTGTCTCCTACGAGCAGTACTTC. Translation: CARRDGVSYEQYF. Full variable domain (rest looked up from reference TRBV2 and TRBJ2-7): EPEVTQTPSHQVTQMGQEVILRCVPISNHLYFYWYRQILGQKVEFLVSFYNNEISEKSEIFDDQFSVERPDGSNFTLKIRSTKLEDSAMYFCARRDGVSYEQYFGPGTRLTVT.